The next 15 T cell receptor beta chains were all read from a single sample in a study of shared clonotypes between healthy human individuals. Assay used: immunoSEQ multiplex PCR; TCRdb lists only in-frame clones, some missing. Among fewer than 3 million clones, 92% were seen once, and the ten largest hold approximately 0.4%. Sequencing was performed on naive CD4+ T cells from PBMCs. Documented subset: CD45RA+ positively selected. Receptors originate from a man between 18 and 29 years old in good health. Some clones in this sample may be carry-over from other donors' samples.

The chain joins TRBV6-1 to TRBJ1-5; 7 bases fit TRBD1. There are 14 residues in the CDR3. V shed 10 bases and J 0 bases; nucleotides not matched to a gene: 6. Germline CDR1 is MNHNS and CDR2 is SASEGT. This CDR3 reads CAIRGGPSNQPQHF. The CDR3, as DNA: TGTGCCATCCGAGGGGGCCCTAGCAATCAGCCCCAGCATTTT.

V usage is TRBV14 and J usage is TRBJ2-7, with unresolved D. Germline loops: CDR1 SGHDN, CDR2 FVKESK. Deletions cut 0 bases from V and 6 bases from J, with 6 bases between. This CDR3 is built from 12 residues. The CDR3 loop reads CASSQDVAEQYF. The CDR3 bases are TGTGCCAGCAGCCAAGATGTAGCCGAGCAGTACTTC.

Note on this clone: Different DNA sequences within this sample yield the same CDR3. The V call is TRBV28, the J call TRBJ2-7; D unclear. V gave up 0 bases and J gave up 3 bases, with 3 bases separating them. The CDR3 has 12 residues. The germline gives CDR1 MDHEN, CDR2 SYDVKM. CDR3 protein: CASSLWGYEQYF. DNA of the CDR3: TGTGCCAGCAGTTTATGGGGCTACGAGCAGTACTTC. The whole variable domain, remainder taken from reference TRBV28 and TRBJ2-7, is DVKVTQSSRYLVKRTGEKVFLECVQDMDHENMFWYRQDPGLGLRLIYFSYDVKMKEKGDIPEGYSVSREKKERFSLILESASTNQTSMYLCASSLWGYEQYFGPGTRLTVT.

This rearrangement joins TRBV25-1 to TRBJ2-3; 7 bases align to TRBD2. V lost 5 bases to trimming and J lost 0 bases; unmatched junction nucleotides: 5. The germline V gene has CDR1 MGHDK and CDR2 SYGVNS. The CDR3 extends over 15 amino acids. In nucleotides, the CDR3 is TGTGCCAGCAGTCCGGGACTACCCAGCACAGATACGCAGTATTTT. Translation: CASSPGLPSTDTQYF. The whole variable domain, remainder taken from reference TRBV25-1 and TRBJ2-3, is EADIYQTPRYLVIGTGKKITLECSQTMGHDKMYWYQQDPGMELHLIHYSYGVNSTEKGDLSSESTVSRIRTEHFPLTLESARPSHTSQYLCASSPGLPSTDTQYFGPGTRLTVL.

The chain uses TRBV28 and TRBJ2-3; D may be TRBD2 (6 bases). Germline values: CDR1 MDHEN, CDR2 SYDVKM. V lost 4 bases to trimming and J lost 2 bases, with 22 bases between them. The length of the CDR3 is 18 residues. As DNA, the CDR3 is TGTGCCAGCAGTTCCAGCGGAGGGACGAATCCTTACACAGATACGCAGTATTTT. This encodes CASSSSGGTNPYTDTQYF.

The chain is built from TRBV2 and TRBJ1-3; no clear D. With 6 bases removed from V and 0 bases from J, the gap between germline ends came to 6 bases. From germline, CDR1 is SNHLY and CDR2 FYNNEI. The CDR3 runs 13 residues. The CDR3 sequence: CASSPDSGNTIYF. CDR3 DNA sequence: TGTGCCAGCAGCCCAGACTCTGGAAACACCATATATTTT.

The rearrangement links TRBV28 to TRBJ2-5; perhaps TRBD1 as D (5 bases). The CDR3 runs 15 residues. The germline V gene has CDR1 MDHEN and CDR2 SYDVKM. V lost 6 bases to trimming and J lost 2 bases, with 16 bases between them. The CDR3 DNA is TGTGCCAGCAGCACCTATTCAGGGAAGCAAGAGACCCAGTACTTC. Amino acids: CASSTYSGKQETQYF.

The J gene is TRBJ2-3, the V gene TRBV11-2; tentatively, D is TRBD2 (6 bases). There are 14 residues in the CDR3. Germline CDR1 and CDR2: SGHAT and FQNNGV. V was clipped by 2 bases and J by 11 bases, with 17 bases between them. The DNA for the CDR3 is TGTGCCAGCAGCTTAATTTTGCCCCCGGGACTGCAGTATTTT. It specifies CASSLILPPGLQYF. Full variable domain (missing parts from reference TRBV11-2 and TRBJ2-3): EAGVAQSPRYKIIEKRQSVAFWCNPISGHATLYWYQQILGQGPKLLIQFQNNGVVDDSQLPKDRFSAERLKGVDSTLKIQPAKLEDSAVYLCASSLILPPGLQYFGPGTRLTVL.

The chain joins TRBV30 to TRBJ1-2, with TRBD1 identical over 7 bases. Looked up from germline, CDR1 is GTSNPN and CDR2 is SVGIG (reference sequence). The CDR3 is 14 residues long. With V trimmed by 3 bases and J by 4 bases, 8 bases remained unmatched. The CDR3 DNA reads TGTGCCTGGAGACCGGGACAGCGGGTCTATGGCTACACCTTC. Residues: CAWRPGQRVYGYTF.

CDR3 sequence (DNA): TGTGCCAGCTCACCCGACGGATTCGGGAATGAAAAACTGTTTTTT. Protein: CASSPDGFGNEKLFF. The chain recombines TRBV18 with TRBJ1-4; D not resolved. Between the trimmed V and J ends, which lost 3 bases and 5 bases, there was a span of 13 bases. Germline V lookup: CDR1 KGHSH, CDR2 LQKENI. This CDR3 is built from 15 residues.

V is TRBV18 and J is TRBJ2-1; a weak D match, TRBD1 (5 bases). Germline V CDR1 and CDR2: KGHSH, LQKENI. CDR3 length equals 15 residues. V shed 3 bases and J shed 3 bases, with 12 bases lying between them. This chain's CDR3 is CASSPGQDLYNEQFF. CDR3 DNA: TGTGCCAGCTCACCGGGGCAGGACCTCTACAATGAGCAGTTCTTC.

The V and J genes are TRBV9 and TRBJ2-1; 12 positions agree with TRBD1. CDR1 and CDR2 (germline): SGDLS, YYNGEE. This CDR3 comprises 16 residues. The V segment lost 3 bases and the J segment 6 bases; nucleotides outside the gene matches: 7. The CDR3 bases are TGTGCCAGCAGCGATGGGGGACAGGGGGCTTTCAATGAGCAGTTCTTC. Translating it yields CASSDGGQGAFNEQFF.

The gene calls are TRBV19 and TRBJ2-1; 8 bases map to TRBD2. Germline lookup yields CDR1 LNHDA and CDR2 SQIVND (reference sequence). With 6 bases clipped from V and 0 bases from J, the junction kept 10 bases outside the gene matches. The CDR3 contains 17 residues. CDR3 region: CASSSKKGTSSYNEQFF. The CDR3 DNA sequence: TGTGCCAGTAGCTCCAAGAAGGGGACTAGCTCCTACAATGAGCAGTTCTTC.

The V and J genes are TRBV11-2 and TRBJ2-3; no definite D call. CDR1 is SGHAT and CDR2 is FQNNGV in the germline V gene. Trimming pared 1 base from V and 2 bases from J, leaving 13 bases between. CDR3 length: 16 residues. The CDR3 is CASSLGGSGHTDTQYF. DNA of the CDR3: TGTGCCAGCAGCTTAGGAGGTTCGGGCCACACAGATACGCAGTATTTT.

The gene calls are TRBV7-9 and TRBJ2-5; 7 bases match TRBD2. TRBJ2-7 explains the end of the DNA better; the J call may be wrong. The germline gives CDR1 SEHNR, CDR2 FQNEAQ (reference sequence). The length of the CDR3 is 13 residues. The CDR3 protein is CASSPMGGAEQYF. The DNA for the CDR3 is TGTGCCAGCAGCCCGATGGGAGGGGCCGAGCAGTACTTC.